These 6 T cell receptor beta chains share one sample of origin, sequenced in a study of radiotherapy plus CTLA-4 blockade in lung cancer. The data were produced by immunoSEQ multiplex PCR, yet TCRdb's version contains in-frame clones alone and is incomplete. Here the sample spans roughly 50,000 clones, roughly 81% being singletons. Sequenced material: peripheral blood, taken from a patient treated with radiotherapy plus ipilimumab. These receptors were obtained from a human donor with non-small cell lung cancer whose response to radiotherapy plus ipilimumab could not be evaluated.

The chain recombines TRBV9 with TRBJ1-4; D is possibly TRBD1 (5 bases). The V and J ends lost 2 bases and 0 bases respectively, with 5 bases between them. Germline-derived CDR1 and CDR2 are SGDLS and YYNGEE. This CDR3 is built from 14 residues. CDR3 DNA: TGTGCCAGCAGCGTGGACACAACTAATGAAAAACTGTTTTTT. This codes for CASSVDTTNEKLFF.

This sequence joins TRBV6-5 and TRBJ1-5; D gene unclear. Trimming took 2 bases from V and 4 from J, leaving 6 bases between them. Germline V gives CDR1 MNHEY, CDR2 SVGAGI. The CDR3 has 13 residues. CDR3 DNA: TGTGCCAGCAGTTACGGAGGAAATCAGCCCCAGCATTTT. Residues: CASSYGGNQPQHF.

The chain links TRBV29-1 to TRBJ1-1, with D uncertain. The germline gives CDR1 SQVTM, CDR2 ANQGSEA. CDR3 size: 13 residues. With 3 bases removed from V and 1 base from J, the gap between germline ends came to 9 bases. CDR3 sequence: CSVDPGWNTEAFF. CDR3 DNA sequence: TGCAGCGTTGATCCGGGTTGGAACACTGAAGCTTTCTTT.

This clone was detected only a few times. The chain employs TRBV18 and TRBJ2-1, with 7 bases identical to TRBD1. V was pared by 10 bases and J by 8 bases, with 8 bases of the junction left unmatched. The CDR3 spans 12 residues. The germline V gene has CDR1 KGHSH and CDR2 LQKENI. This CDR3 is CATTTGADEQFF. The DNA for the CDR3 is TGTGCCACCACCACAGGGGCGGATGAGCAGTTCTTC.

This clone was counted a single time. Additional DNA sequences in this sample encode the identical CDR3. J is TRBJ1-5 and V is TRBV18, with D perhaps matching TRBD1 (5 bases). Germline-derived CDR1 and CDR2 are KGHSH and LQKENI. This CDR3 contains 13 residues. Trimming cost V 3 bases and J 5 bases, with 8 bases left between them. The CDR3 is CASSPDSYQPQHF. CDR3 nucleotide sequence: TGTGCCAGCTCACCCGACAGTTATCAGCCCCAGCATTTT. The whole variable domain, filled in from reference TRBV18 and TRBJ1-5, reads NAGVMQNPRHLVRRRGQEARLRCSPMKGHSHVYWYRQLPEEGLKFMVYLQKENIIDESGMPKERFSAEFPKEGPSILRIQQVVRGDSAAYFCASSPDSYQPQHFGDGTRLSIL.

V gene TRBV7-9 combines with J gene TRBJ2-3; 9 nucleotides match TRBD2. CDR1 and CDR2 from the germline V gene are SEHNR and FQNEAQ (reference sequence). V shed 4 bases and J 5 bases; nucleotides not matched to a gene: 13. The CDR3 is 17 residues long. The CDR3 coding sequence is TGTGCCAGCAGCTGGGCCGGAGGCGTAGCGGGAGAAGATACGCAGTATTTT. Translated, it gives CASSWAGGVAGEDTQYF. The variable domain in full, completed from reference TRBV7-9 and TRBJ2-3, reads DTGVSQNPRHKITKRGQNVTFRCDPISEHNRLYWYRQTLGQGPEFLTYFQNEAQLEKSRLLSDRFSAERPKGSFSTLEIQRTEQGDSAMYLCASSWAGGVAGEDTQYFGPGTRLTVL.